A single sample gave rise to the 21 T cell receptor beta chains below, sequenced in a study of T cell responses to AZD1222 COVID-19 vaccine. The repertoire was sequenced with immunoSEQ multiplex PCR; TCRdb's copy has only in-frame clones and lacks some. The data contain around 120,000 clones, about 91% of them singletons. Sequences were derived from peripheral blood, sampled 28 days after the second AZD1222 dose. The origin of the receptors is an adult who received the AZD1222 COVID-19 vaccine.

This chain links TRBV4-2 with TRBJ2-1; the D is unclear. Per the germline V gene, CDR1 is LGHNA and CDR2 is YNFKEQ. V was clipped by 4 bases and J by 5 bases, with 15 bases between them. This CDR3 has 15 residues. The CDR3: CASSPKGNLDNEQFF. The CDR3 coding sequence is TGTGCCAGCAGCCCCAAAGGGAATTTGGACAATGAGCAGTTCTTC.

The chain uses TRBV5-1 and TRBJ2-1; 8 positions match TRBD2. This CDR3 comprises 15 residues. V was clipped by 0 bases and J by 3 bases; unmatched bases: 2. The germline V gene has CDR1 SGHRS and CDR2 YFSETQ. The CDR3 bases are TGCGCCAGCAGCTTGGAAGCGGGAGACTACAATGAGCAGTTCTTC. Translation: CASSLEAGDYNEQFF.

The CDR3 sequence: CASTLGGGDGYTF. The DNA for the CDR3 is TGTGCCAGCACCCTGGGAGGGGGCGACGGCTACACCTTC. V is TRBV28 and J is TRBJ1-2, with 7 bases identical to TRBD1. This CDR3 is 13 amino acids long. V lost 7 bases and J lost 8; bases outside the gene matches: 10. Germline CDR1 and CDR2: MDHEN and SYDVKM.

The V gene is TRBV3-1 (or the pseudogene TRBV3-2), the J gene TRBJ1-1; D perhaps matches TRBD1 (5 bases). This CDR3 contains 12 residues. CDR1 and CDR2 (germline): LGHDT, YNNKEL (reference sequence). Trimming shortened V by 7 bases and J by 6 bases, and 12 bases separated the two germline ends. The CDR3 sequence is CASTQRGSEAFF. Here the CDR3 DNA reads TGTGCCAGCACCCAGAGGGGATCTGAAGCTTTCTTT.

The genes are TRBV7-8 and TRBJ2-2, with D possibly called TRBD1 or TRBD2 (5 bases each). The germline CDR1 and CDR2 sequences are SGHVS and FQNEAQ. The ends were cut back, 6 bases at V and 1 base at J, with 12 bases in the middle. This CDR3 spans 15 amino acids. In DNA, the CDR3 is TGTGCCAGCAGTCGGGGCAGGGTGAACACCGGGGAGCTGTTTTTT. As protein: CASSRGRVNTGELFF.

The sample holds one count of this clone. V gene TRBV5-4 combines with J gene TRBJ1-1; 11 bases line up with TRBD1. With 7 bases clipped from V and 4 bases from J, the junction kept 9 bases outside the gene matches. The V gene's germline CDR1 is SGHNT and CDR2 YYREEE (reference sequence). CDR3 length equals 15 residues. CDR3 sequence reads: CASGPGQGAITEAFF. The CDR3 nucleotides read TGTGCCAGCGGACCAGGACAGGGGGCGATCACTGAAGCTTTCTTT.

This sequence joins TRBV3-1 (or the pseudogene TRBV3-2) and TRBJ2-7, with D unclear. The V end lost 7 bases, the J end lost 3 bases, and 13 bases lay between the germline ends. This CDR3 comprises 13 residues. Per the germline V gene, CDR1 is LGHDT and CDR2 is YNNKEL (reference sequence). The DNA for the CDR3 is TGTGCCAGCACCCCACACAACAGCTACGAGCAGTACTTC. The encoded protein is CASTPHNSYEQYF.

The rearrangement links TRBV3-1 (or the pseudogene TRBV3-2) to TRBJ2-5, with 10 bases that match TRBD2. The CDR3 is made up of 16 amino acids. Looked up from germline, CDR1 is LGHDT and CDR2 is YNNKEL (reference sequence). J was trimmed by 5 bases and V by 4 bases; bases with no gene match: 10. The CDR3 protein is CASSRLAGPGGETQYF. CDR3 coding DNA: TGTGCCAGCAGCCGACTAGCGGGTCCTGGGGGGGAGACCCAGTACTTC.

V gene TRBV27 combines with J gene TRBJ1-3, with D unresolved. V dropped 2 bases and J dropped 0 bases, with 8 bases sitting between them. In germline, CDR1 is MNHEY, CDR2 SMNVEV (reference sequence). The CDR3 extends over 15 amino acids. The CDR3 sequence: CASSLSANSGNTIYF. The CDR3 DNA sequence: TGTGCCAGCAGTTTAAGTGCAAACTCTGGAAACACCATATATTTT.

The CDR3 DNA sequence: TGCGCCAGCAGAAGGGACTACGAAAGGGGAGAGACCCAGTACTTC. The encoded protein is CASRRDYERGETQYF. The rearrangement uses TRBV5-1 and TRBJ2-5; 7 bases agree with TRBD2. The CDR3 spans 15 residues. With V trimmed by 5 bases and J by 4 bases, 11 bases remained unmatched. Germline V gene sequence: CDR1 SGHRS, CDR2 YFSETQ. Combining the CDR3 with reference TRBV5-1 and TRBJ2-5 gives the whole variable domain KAGVTQTPRYLIKTRGQQVTLSCSPISGHRSVSWYQQTPGQGLQFLFEYFSETQRNKGNFPGRFSGRQFSNSRSEMNVSTLELGDSALYLCASRRDYERGETQYFGPGTRLLVL.

This CDR3 is CASSVRGDSTGEQYF. CDR3 DNA: TGTGCCAGCAGTGTAAGGGGAGACAGTACAGGGGAGCAGTACTTC. The rearrangement joins TRBV2 to TRBJ2-7, with D possibly matching TRBD1 (6 bases). This CDR3 spans 15 amino acids. Germline V CDR1 and CDR2: SNHLY, FYNNEI. The V end was cut by 4 bases, the J end by 7 bases, with 20 bases between.

The CDR3 loop reads CASSIVGGGGARISPQHF. The CDR3 nucleotides read TGTGCCAGTAGTATAGTGGGAGGAGGGGGTGCACGGATCAGCCCCCAGCATTTT. The genes are TRBV19 and TRBJ1-5, with a weak D call TRBD1 (6 bases). The CDR3 has 18 residues. V lost 1 base, J lost 10 bases, and 26 bases lay in between. The V gene's germline CDR1 is LNHDA and CDR2 SQIVND (reference sequence).

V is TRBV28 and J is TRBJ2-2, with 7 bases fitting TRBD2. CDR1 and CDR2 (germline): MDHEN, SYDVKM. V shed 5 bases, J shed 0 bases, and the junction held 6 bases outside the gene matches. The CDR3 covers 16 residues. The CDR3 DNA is TGTGCCAGCAGTCTAACTAGCGCATCGAACACCGGGGAGCTGTTTTTT. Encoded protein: CASSLTSASNTGELFF.

The CDR3 reads CASSELFGELFF. The DNA for the CDR3 is TGTGCCAGCAGTGAATTATTCGGGGAGCTGTTTTTT. The chain is built from TRBV2 and TRBJ2-2; D not resolved. V dropped 2 bases and J dropped 7 bases, with 5 bases sitting between them. The CDR3 has 12 amino acids. Germline assignment: CDR1 SNHLY and CDR2 FYNNEI.

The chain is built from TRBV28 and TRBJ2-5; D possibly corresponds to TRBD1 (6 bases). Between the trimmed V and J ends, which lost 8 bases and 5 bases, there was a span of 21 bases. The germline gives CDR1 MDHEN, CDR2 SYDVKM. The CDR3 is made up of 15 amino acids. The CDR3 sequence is CASASAGRGSETQYF. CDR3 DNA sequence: TGTGCCAGCGCTTCTGCGGGCAGGGGCAGCGAGACCCAGTACTTC.

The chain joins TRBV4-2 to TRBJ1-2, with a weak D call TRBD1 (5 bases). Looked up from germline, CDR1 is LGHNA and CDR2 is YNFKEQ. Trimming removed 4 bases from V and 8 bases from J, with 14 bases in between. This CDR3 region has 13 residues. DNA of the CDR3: TGTGCCAGCAGCCGGAGAAGCGGGGGAGGCTACACCTTC. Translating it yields CASSRRSGGGYTF.

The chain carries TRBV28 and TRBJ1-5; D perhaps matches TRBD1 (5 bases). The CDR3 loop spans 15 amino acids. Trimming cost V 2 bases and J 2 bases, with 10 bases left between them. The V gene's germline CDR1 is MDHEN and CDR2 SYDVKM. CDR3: CASSLGGTGNQPQHF. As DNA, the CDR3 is TGTGCCAGCAGTTTAGGGGGTACGGGCAATCAGCCCCAGCATTTT.

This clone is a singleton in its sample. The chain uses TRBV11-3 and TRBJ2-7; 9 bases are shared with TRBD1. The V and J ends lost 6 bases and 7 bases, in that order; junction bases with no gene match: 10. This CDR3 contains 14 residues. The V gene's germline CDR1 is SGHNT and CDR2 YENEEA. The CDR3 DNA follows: TGTGCCAGCAGTCCGGGACAGGGCTTGTGGGAGCAGTACTTC. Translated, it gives CASSPGQGLWEQYF. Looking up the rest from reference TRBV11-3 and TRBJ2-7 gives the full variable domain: EAGVVQSPRYKIIEKKQPVAFWCNPISGHNTLYWYLQNLGQGPELLIRYENEEAVDDSQLPKDRFSAERLKGVDSTLKIQPAELGDSAVYLCASSPGQGLWEQYFGPGTRLTVT.

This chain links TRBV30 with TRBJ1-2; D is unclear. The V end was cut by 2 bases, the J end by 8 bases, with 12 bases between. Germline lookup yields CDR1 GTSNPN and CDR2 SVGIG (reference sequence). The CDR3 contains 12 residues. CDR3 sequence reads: CAWSLDAGGYTF. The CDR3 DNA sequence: TGTGCCTGGAGTTTGGACGCCGGGGGCTACACCTTC. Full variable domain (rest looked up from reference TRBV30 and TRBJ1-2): SQTIHQWPATLVQPVGSPLSLECTVEGTSNPNLYWYRQAAGRGLQLLFYSVGIGQISSEVPQNLSASRPQDRQFILSSKKLLLSDSGFYLCAWSLDAGGYTFGSGTRLTVV.

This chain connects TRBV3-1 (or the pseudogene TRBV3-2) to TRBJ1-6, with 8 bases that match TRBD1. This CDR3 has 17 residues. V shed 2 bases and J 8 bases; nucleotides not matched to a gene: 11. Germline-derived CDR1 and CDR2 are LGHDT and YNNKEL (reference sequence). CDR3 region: CASSQTAGGADYSPLHF. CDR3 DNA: TGTGCCAGCAGCCAAACCGCAGGGGGCGCAGACTATTCACCCCTCCACTTT.

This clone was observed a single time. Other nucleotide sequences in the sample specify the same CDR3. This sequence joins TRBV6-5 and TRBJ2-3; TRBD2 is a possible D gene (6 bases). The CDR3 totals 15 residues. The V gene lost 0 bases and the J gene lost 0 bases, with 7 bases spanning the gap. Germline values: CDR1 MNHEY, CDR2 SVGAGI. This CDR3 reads CASSYSGLSTDTQYF. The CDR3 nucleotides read TGTGCCAGCAGTTACTCGGGACTTAGCACAGATACGCAGTATTTT.